This is a list of T cell receptor beta chains from one sample in a study of PD-1 blockade in classical Hodgkin lymphoma. Profiled with immunoSEQ multiplex PCR; TCRdb holds only in-frame clones, not every one. The sample lists roughly 100,000 clones; roughly 90% were seen once. This sample comprised peripheral blood mononuclear cells (PBMCs), obtained before the fourth cycle of nivolumab. The origin of the receptors is a human donor with classical Hodgkin lymphoma. Both conserved end residues are part of each CDR3. A D gene is named only where the DNA matches it firmly. For some rows the clone size is stated as once, few or many, or as a class when expanded; others skip it.

J gene,D gene,clone size,V gene,CDR3 protein,CDR3 DNA
TRBJ2-2,TRBD2,once,TRBV9,CASSPRTSGRTGELFF,TGTGCCAGCAGCCCGCGGACTAGCGGGAGGACCGGGGAGCTGTTTTTT
TRBJ2-7,.,.,TRBV6-5,CASSSDRIYEQYF,TGTGCCAGCAGTTCGGACCGTATCTACGAGCAGTACTTC
TRBJ2-1,.,.,TRBV27,CASSFIQGLGNEQFF,TGTGCCAGCAGTTTCATCCAGGGTTTAGGCAATGAGCAGTTCTTC
TRBJ2-1,.,.,TRBV2,CASSERPHELNEQFF,TGTGCCAGCAGTGAACGGCCCCACGAGCTCAATGAGCAGTTCTTC
TRBJ2-7,.,.,TRBV6-5,CASSSRQLQYF,TGTGCCAGCAGTTCAAGACAACTGCAGTACTTC
TRBJ1-1,.,.,TRBV18,CASSPSKNRDSEAFF,TGTGCCAGCTCACCCTCAAAAAATAGGGACTCTGAAGCTTTCTTT
TRBJ1-5,.,few,TRBV6-1,CASSEAGGPQPQHF,TGTGCCAGCAGTGAAGCGGGGGGTCCTCAGCCCCAGCATTTT
TRBJ2-3,.,.,TRBV7-2,CASSLVRSTSTDTQYF,TGTGCCAGCAGCTTAGTGCGGAGCACTAGCACAGATACGCAGTATTTT
TRBJ2-7,.,.,TRBV5-1,CASRVIGAYEQYF,TGCGCCAGCAGGGTGATCGGCGCCTACGAGCAGTACTTC
TRBJ2-7,.,.,TRBV12-5,CASGLVRPIQGTYEQYF,TGTGCTAGTGGTTTGGTACGTCCAATCCAGGGGACCTACGAGCAGTACTTC
TRBJ1-2,TRBD1,.,TRBV5-4,CASSAGTGAYNYGYTF,TGTGCCAGCAGCGCCGGGACAGGGGCTTATAACTATGGCTACACCTTC
TRBJ1-3,TRBD1,.,TRBV6-1,CASGAETGGHTIYF,TGTGCCAGCGGCGCCGAGACAGGGGGGCACACCATATATTTT
TRBJ2-3,.,.,TRBV7-6,CASSPWSSDTQYF,TGTGCCAGCAGCCCTTGGAGTTCAGATACGCAGTATTTT
TRBJ1-1,.,.,TRBV30,CAWSVPGRAFF,TGTGCCTGGAGTGTACCGGGTCGGGCTTTCTTT
TRBJ1-2,TRBD1,.,TRBV30,CAWSVQGARYGYTF,TGTGCCTGGAGTGTACAGGGGGCTAGATATGGCTACACCTTC
TRBJ1-1,.,.,TRBV4-3,CASSQNRMNTEAFF,TGCGCCAGCAGCCAAAACAGGATGAACACTGAAGCTTTCTTT
TRBJ1-4,TRBD1,.,TRBV10-3,CAISERDRGEKLFF,TGTGCCATCAGTGAAAGGGACAGAGGTGAAAAACTGTTTTTT
TRBJ1-2,TRBD1,.,TRBV15,CATTGGRGYTF,TGTGCCACAACAGGGGGCCGCGGCTACACCTTC
TRBJ1-3,TRBD1,.,TRBV2,CASTFDRANSGNTIYF,TGTGCCAGCACCTTTGACAGGGCAAACTCTGGAAACACCATATATTTT
TRBJ1-1,TRBD1,.,TRBV27,CASSFGTASEAFF,TGTGCCAGCAGCTTCGGGACAGCCTCTGAAGCTTTCTTT
TRBJ2-2,.,.,TRBV10-1,CASGHSGELFF,TGCGCCAGCGGGCACTCCGGGGAGCTGTTTTTT
TRBJ2-5,.,.,TRBV13,CASSLRGSTRVKTQYF,TGTGCCAGCAGCTTAAGGGGGTCTACGAGGGTAAAGACCCAGTACTTC
TRBJ2-1,.,.,TRBV21-1,CASSKAGTSGSSYNEQFF,TGTGCCAGCAGCAAAGCTGGGACTAGCGGGAGTTCCTACAATGAGCAGTTCTTC
TRBJ2-7,.,.,TRBV6-5,CASRGRLAPYEQYF,TGTGCCAGCAGGGGCAGACTGGCCCCCTACGAGCAGTACTTC
TRBJ2-7,TRBD2,.,TRBV18,CASSPPGLAGSNYEQYF,TGTGCCAGCTCACCACCGGGGCTAGCGGGAAGTAACTACGAGCAGTACTTC
TRBJ2-2,TRBD2,few,TRBV7-2,CASSLIRGVGNTGELFF,TGTGCCAGCAGCTTAATACGGGGGGTTGGGAACACCGGGGAGCTGTTTTTT
TRBJ2-7,TRBD2,.,TRBV4-2,CASSQGQVIGLAGRGEQYF,TGTGCCAGCAGCCAAGGACAGGTCATAGGACTAGCGGGCCGAGGCGAGCAGTACTTC
TRBJ1-2,.,.,TRBV2,CASSNNYGYTF,TGTGCCAGCAGTAACAACTATGGCTACACCTTC
TRBJ2-7,TRBD2,.,TRBV10-3,CAISAVPGQMGLAGVYEQYF,TGTGCCATCAGTGCTGTACCGGGCCAAATGGGGCTAGCGGGAGTCTACGAGCAGTACTTC
TRBJ2-3,.,.,TRBV5-4,CASSPVMAETDTQYF,TGTGCCAGCAGCCCCGTCATGGCGGAAACAGATACGCAGTATTTT
TRBJ2-7,TRBD2,once,TRBV10-1,CASSEGPGGVAGGPYEQYF,TGCGCCAGCAGTGAAGGTCCGGGGGGAGTAGCGGGAGGCCCCTACGAGCAGTACTTC
TRBJ1-4,.,.,TRBV11-2,CASSLVLGPFPPNEKLFF,TGTGCCAGCAGCTTAGTCCTAGGACCCTTCCCACCTAATGAAAAACTGTTTTTT
TRBJ2-1,.,once,TRBV19,CASAGATERNEQFF,TGTGCCAGCGCGGGGGCCACAGAACGGAATGAGCAGTTCTTC
TRBJ2-6,TRBD1,.,TRBV7-9,CASSLTGGSGANVLTF,TGTGCCAGCAGCTTAACAGGGGGCTCTGGGGCCAACGTCCTGACTTTC
TRBJ2-2,.,once,TRBV30,CAWRAQVLRNTGELFF,TGTGCCTGGAGGGCCCAGGTACTTAGGAACACCGGGGAGCTGTTTTTT
TRBJ2-7,.,.,TRBV7-9,CASSLPRVSYEQYF,TGTGCCAGCAGCCTGCCTAGGGTTTCCTACGAGCAGTACTTC
TRBJ2-1,.,.,TRBV11-3,CASSLDATQSDNEQFF,TGTGCCAGCAGCTTAGATGCCACCCAAAGTGACAATGAGCAGTTCTTC
TRBJ2-5,.,.,TRBV2,CASTDLVTGAGETQYF,TGTGCCAGCACCGATCTCGTCACAGGGGCGGGGGAGACCCAGTACTTC
TRBJ1-2,.,.,TRBV4-2,CASSSLGLDGYTF,TGTGCCAGCAGCTCACTCGGGTTGGATGGCTACACCTTC
TRBJ1-1,.,.,TRBV6-1,CASSEIEDYPTEAFF,TGTGCCAGCAGTGAAATTGAGGACTACCCGACTGAAGCTTTCTTT
TRBJ1-2,.,.,TRBV7-9,CASDNTLGGYTF,TGTGCCAGCGACAACACGCTGGGGGGCTACACCTTC
TRBJ1-5,.,.,TRBV27,CASSLRGSNQPQHF,TGTGCCAGCAGTCTCCGGGGGAGCAATCAGCCCCAGCATTTT
TRBJ2-7,.,.,TRBV10-1,CASSESTPFSSLSSYEQYF,TGCGCCAGCAGTGAGTCGACTCCTTTTAGCAGTTTAAGCTCCTACGAGCAGTACTTC
TRBJ2-7,.,.,TRBV4-2,CASSQDREQYF,TGTGCCAGCAGCCAAGACCGGGAGCAGTACTTC
TRBJ1-2,.,few,TRBV7-9,CASSRDDRGYTF,TGTGCCAGCAGCCGGGACGATCGAGGCTACACCTTC
TRBJ2-1,TRBD1,.,TRBV7-7,CASSFLRDRVTNEQFF,TGTGCTAGCAGCTTTCTCCGGGACAGGGTGACCAATGAGCAGTTCTTC
TRBJ2-7,TRBD2,once,TRBV27,CASSLEAGATGHEQYF,TGTGCCAGCAGTTTAGAAGCGGGAGCGACCGGGCACGAGCAGTACTTC